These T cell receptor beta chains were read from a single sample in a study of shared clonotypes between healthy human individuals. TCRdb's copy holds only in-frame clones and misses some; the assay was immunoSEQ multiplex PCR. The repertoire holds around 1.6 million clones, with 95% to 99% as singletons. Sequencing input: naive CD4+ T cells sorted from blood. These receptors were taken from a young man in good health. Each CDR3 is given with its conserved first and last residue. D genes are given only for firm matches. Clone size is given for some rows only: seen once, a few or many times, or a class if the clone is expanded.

TGTGCCAGCAGTTTACCGGGACAGCCCATGAACACTGAAGCTTTCTTT	CASSLPGQPMNTEAFF	.	TRBJ1-1	TRBD1	TRBV28
TGTGCCAGCAGCTTAAGGGAGAACACCGGGGAGCTGTTTTTT	CASSLRENTGELFF	.	TRBJ2-2	.	TRBV7-7
TGTGCCAGCAGCTTAATGCAGGGGAACAATGAGCAGTTCTTC	CASSLMQGNNEQFF	.	TRBJ2-1	.	TRBV11-2
TGTGCCAGCAGTTTATCGAGTAGAGGGGGAACAGATACGCAGTATTTT	CASSLSSRGGTDTQYF	.	TRBJ2-3	.	TRBV27
TGTGCCAGCAGCGTAGGGGCGGCGGGAGGGCCCCAAGAGACCCAGTACTTC	CASSVGAAGGPQETQYF	.	TRBJ2-5	TRBD2	TRBV9
TGTGCCAGCAGCAGGGACAGGTACTACAATGAGCAGTTCTTC	CASSRDRYYNEQFF	.	TRBJ2-1	TRBD1	TRBV6-1
TGTGCCAGCAGTCCGTGGCGGGAGGGGGTCAATGAGCAGTTCTTC	CASSPWREGVNEQFF	.	TRBJ2-1	TRBD2	TRBV27
TGTGCCTGGAGTGTAGGGGCTAGCGGGGGAGGGTGGGCAGATACGCAGTATTTT	CAWSVGASGGGWADTQYF	.	TRBJ2-3	TRBD2	TRBV30
TGTGCCAGCAGCTCTAGCGGGCGGACGGGCAATGAGCAGTTCTTC	CASSSSGRTGNEQFF	.	TRBJ2-1	TRBD2	TRBV11-2
TGTGCCAGCAGCCCACTGACAGCAACTAATGAAAAACTGTTTTTT	CASSPLTATNEKLFF	.	TRBJ1-4	.	TRBV7-9
TGTGCCAGTAGTACCCGACTTGGCGCTGAAGCTTTCTTT	CASSTRLGAEAFF	.	TRBJ1-1	.	TRBV19
TGTGCCAGCAGCTTAAAGGTAAACAACAATGAGCAGTTCTTC	CASSLKVNNNEQFF	.	TRBJ2-1	.	TRBV13
TGTGCCAGCAGTGACAGGGGGTATCAGCCCCAGCATTTT	CASSDRGYQPQHF	once	TRBJ1-5	TRBD1	TRBV6-1
TGTGCCAGCAGCTTTTTTGACAGGGAGAATGGCTACACCTTC	CASSFFDRENGYTF	.	TRBJ1-2	TRBD1	TRBV11-2
TGTGCCAGCAGTGATCAGCGGGGGACTGATGATCAGCCCCAGCATTTT	CASSDQRGTDDQPQHF	.	TRBJ1-5	.	TRBV2
TGTGCCAGCAGCGACGGGAGGGCCAATGAGCAGTTCTTC	CASSDGRANEQFF	.	TRBJ2-1	TRBD2	TRBV9
TGTGCCACCGGGACTAGCGGGAGGAATGAGCAGTTCTTC	CATGTSGRNEQFF	.	TRBJ2-1	TRBD2	TRBV28
TGTGCCAGCAGCTTAGGACGGACTAGCGGGAGGACGGATACGCAGTATTTT	CASSLGRTSGRTDTQYF	.	TRBJ2-3	TRBD2	TRBV11-3
TGCGCCAGGCCTCTGGGGGGAGGCCCCCCGGTAATTGTCGATGAGCAGTTCTTC	CARPLGGGPPVIVDEQFF	.	TRBJ2-1	.	TRBV5-1
TGCGCCAGCAGCACCGGGACTAGCGATCCCTACGAGCAGTACTTC	CASSTGTSDPYEQYF	.	TRBJ2-7	TRBD2	TRBV5-1
TGTGCCAGCAGCGTAGGGACAGGGGCCTATGAGCAGTTCTTC	CASSVGTGAYEQFF	.	TRBJ2-1	TRBD1	TRBV9
TGCGCCAGCAGCATCTTTCCTCCTAAAGATGAGCAGTTCTTC	CASSIFPPKDEQFF	.	TRBJ2-1	.	TRBV5-1
TGTGCCAGCGGGGGACGGTTGAGCTCCTACGAGCAGTACTTC	CASGGRLSSYEQYF	.	TRBJ2-7	.	TRBV28
TGTGCCAGCAGCTTAGTAGGGACTGGCGAGCAGTACTTC	CASSLVGTGEQYF	.	TRBJ2-7	.	TRBV7-8
TGTGCCAGCAGCCCGCCCGGAGACAGCTCCTACGAGCAGTACTTC	CASSPPGDSSYEQYF	.	TRBJ2-7	.	TRBV28
TGTGCTAGTGGTTCAGGACAGGGGGCGGATACGCAGTATTTT	CASGSGQGADTQYF	.	TRBJ2-3	TRBD1	TRBV12-5
TGTGCCAGCAGCCCGCCGGGTTTCAATCAGCCCCAGCATTTT	CASSPPGFNQPQHF	.	TRBJ1-5	.	TRBV9
TGTGCCAGCAGCCGGGACAGGGTAGAAGAGACCCAGTACTTC	CASSRDRVEETQYF	.	TRBJ2-5	TRBD1	TRBV11-2
TGCGCCAGCAGCAGGGACAGGATCCCGGATACGCAGTATTTT	CASSRDRIPDTQYF	.	TRBJ2-3	TRBD1	TRBV5-1
TGTGCCAGCAGAACGGTAAAAAACACTGAAGCTTTCTTT	CASRTVKNTEAFF	.	TRBJ1-1	.	TRBV6-5
TGTGCCAGCAGCCCCCGGGGGATGAACACTGAAGCTTTCTTT	CASSPRGMNTEAFF	.	TRBJ1-1	.	TRBV9
TGTGCCAGTAGTATTACCAGCTCCTACAATGAGCAGTTCTTC	CASSITSSYNEQFF	.	TRBJ2-1	.	TRBV19
TGTGCAAGTCGCTTAGCTGGTGAGCAGTTCTTC	CASRLAGEQFF	.	TRBJ2-1	.	TRBV12-2
TGCGCCAGCAGCTTCTTTACCGTTGGGAGACAGGGTAACTACGAGCAGTACTTC	CASSFFTVGRQGNYEQYF	.	TRBJ2-7	TRBD1	TRBV5-1
TGTGCCAGCAGCGGTACCGGGACGGTGAACACTGAAGCTTTCTTT	CASSGTGTVNTEAFF	.	TRBJ1-1	.	TRBV7-8
TGTGCCAGTAGTTTAGGGGGAGGCGGGACCGGGGAGCTGTTTTTT	CASSLGGGGTGELFF	.	TRBJ2-2	.	TRBV19
TGTGCCAGCTCACCTCAGGGCCGACCCGATCAGCCCCAGCATTTT	CASSPQGRPDQPQHF	.	TRBJ1-5	.	TRBV18
TGCGCCAGCAGCTTAGACAGCAATCAGCCCCAGCATTTT	CASSLDSNQPQHF	.	TRBJ1-5	.	TRBV5-1
TGTGCCAGCAGTCCAGGGATGGGTCCAGATACGCAGTATTTT	CASSPGMGPDTQYF	.	TRBJ2-3	.	TRBV2